The 32 T cell receptor beta chains below come from one sample, sequenced in a study of blood T cell repertoires in COVID-19. Clones were read by immunoSEQ multiplex PCR, and TCRdb kept only the in-frame ones, dropping some. The table has about 160,000 clones, roughly four fifths seen once. The sequenced sample consisted of peripheral blood. The receptors here all came from a man in his 70s who had recovered from COVID-19.

In regard to this clone: Other nucleotide sequences from this sample produce the same CDR3. The chain employs TRBV20-1 and TRBJ2-7, with D tentatively TRBD1 (5 bases). Germline CDR1 reads DFQATT; CDR2 reads SNEGSKA (reference sequence). The CDR3 spans 11 residues. Trimming removed 3 bases at V and 5 bases at J, with 8 bases between. CDR3 DNA sequence: TGCAGTGCTAGGTCAGGGCACGAGCAGTACTTC. Translation gives CSARSGHEQYF.

The chain has TRBV6-5 and TRBJ2-3; D unresolved. CDR1 and CDR2 (germline): MNHEY, SVGAGI. Trimming stripped 5 bases from V and 1 base from J, with 10 bases between. This CDR3 is 14 amino acids long. The CDR3 DNA is TGTGCCAGCAGTCCCCCTAGAGGCACAGATACGCAGTATTTT. It specifies CASSPPRGTDTQYF.

This clone was counted a single time. The junction differs from germline at one of its ends, possibly a read error. The CDR3 DNA reads as TGTGCCAGCAGCGAAGACGTCCCCAGAGCTTTCTTT. This gives the protein CASSEDVPRAFF. This sequence joins TRBV6-1 and TRBJ1-1; D gene unclear. The CDR3 loop spans 12 amino acids. Germline V gives CDR1 MNHNS, CDR2 SASEGT.

J is TRBJ2-5 and V is TRBV25-1; D is perhaps TRBD1 (6 bases). Trimming left V 6 bases short and J 1 base short, with 9 bases between. This CDR3 region has 13 residues. The germline V gene has CDR1 MGHDK and CDR2 SYGVNS. Written as DNA, the CDR3 is TGTGCCAGCAGAGGACAGAGCCAAGAGACCCAGTACTTC. Its translation is CASRGQSQETQYF.

The chain has TRBV15 and TRBJ1-2, with 7 bases that match TRBD1. The CDR3 length is 17 residues. Germline-derived CDR1 and CDR2 are LNHNV and YYDKDF (reference sequence). V was pared by 3 bases and J by 6 bases, with 16 bases of the junction left unmatched. The CDR3 loop is CATSSLGQINGGDGYTF. CDR3 nucleotides: TGTGCCACCAGCAGTTTGGGACAGATAAATGGAGGAGATGGCTACACCTTC.

The chain couples TRBV4-3 to TRBJ1-1; perhaps TRBD1 as D (6 bases). V lost 0 bases and J lost 0, with 14 bases in between. Germline V gives CDR1 LGHNA, CDR2 YSLEER. The CDR3 runs 17 residues. The CDR3 DNA reads as TGCGCCAGCAGCCAAGATCCGGAGAGGGGGATGAACACTGAAGCTTTCTTT. Translation gives CASSQDPERGMNTEAFF.

This clone was counted between two and nine times. V gene TRBV19 combines with J gene TRBJ2-7; 10 positions agree with TRBD1. CDR1 and CDR2 (germline): LNHDA, SQIVND (reference sequence). The CDR3 length is 16 residues. Germline trimming cut 6 bases from V and 1 base from J; bases unmatched to any gene: 9. The CDR3 reads CASRQGGQGLSYEQYF. The CDR3 nucleotides are TGTGCCAGTAGACAAGGGGGACAGGGGCTTTCCTACGAGCAGTACTTC.

This clone was counted only a few times. V usage is TRBV18 and J usage is TRBJ2-3; 14 positions match TRBD2. There are 16 residues in the CDR3. Germline values: CDR1 KGHSH, CDR2 LQKENI. V gave up 3 bases and J gave up 6 bases; unmatched junction bases: 5. In DNA form, the CDR3 reads TGTGCCAGCTCACCTGGGACTAGCGGGAGTATGGATACGCAGTATTTT. Translation: CASSPGTSGSMDTQYF.

J is TRBJ1-5 and V is TRBV27, with 9 nucleotides matching TRBD1. V was pared by 5 bases and J by 5 bases, with 4 bases of the junction left unmatched. Germline V gives CDR1 MNHEY, CDR2 SMNVEV (reference sequence). The CDR3 loop spans 14 amino acids. The chain's CDR3 is CASSARTGDQPQHF. As DNA, the CDR3 is TGTGCCAGCAGTGCTCGGACAGGGGATCAGCCCCAGCATTTT.

The chain couples TRBV28 to TRBJ2-1; 12 nucleotides line up with TRBD1. There are 15 residues in the CDR3. CDR1 MDHEN and CDR2 SYDVKM come from the germline V gene. J was trimmed by 6 bases and V by 5 bases; bases with no gene match: 5. The CDR3 region has the DNA TGTGCCAGCAGTACACCGGGACAGGGGGCCAATGAGCAGTTCTTC. Translation gives CASSTPGQGANEQFF.

The chain recombines TRBV2 with TRBJ2-3, with TRBD2 identical over 14 bases. Losses at the gene ends were 10 bases for V and 3 bases for J; bases not matched to a gene: 6. The CDR3 is made up of 15 amino acids. Germline CDR1 is SNHLY and CDR2 is FYNNEI. CDR3 region: CATRLAGGPTDTQYF. The DNA for the CDR3 is TGTGCCACCCGACTAGCGGGAGGGCCAACAGATACGCAGTATTTT.

This clone was counted a few times. This rearrangement joins TRBV7-3 to TRBJ2-1, with 10 bases fitting TRBD2. CDR1 is SGHTA and CDR2 is FQGTGA in the germline V gene. CDR3 length: 13 amino acids. With 4 bases clipped from V and 8 bases from J, the junction kept 2 bases outside the gene matches. The CDR3 sequence is CASSSSGSDEQFF. The CDR3 DNA reads TGTGCCAGCAGCTCTAGCGGGAGCGATGAGCAGTTCTTC.

This clone has just a few counts. The chain uses TRBV5-1 and TRBJ2-1, with D uncertain. The germline V gene encodes CDR1 SGHRS and CDR2 YFSETQ. The V gene lost 2 bases and the J gene lost 5 bases, with 11 bases spanning the gap. The CDR3 is 14 residues long. CDR3 sequence reads: CASSFYRIDNEQFF. CDR3 nucleotide sequence: TGCGCCAGCAGCTTTTACCGAATAGACAATGAGCAGTTCTTC.

The J gene is TRBJ2-1, the V gene TRBV9; 8 bases agree with TRBD2. Germline loops: CDR1 SGDLS, CDR2 YYNGEE. The CDR3 spans 15 residues. J was trimmed by 4 bases and V by 0 bases; bases with no gene match: 3. Written as DNA, the CDR3 is TGTGCCAGCAGCGTAGGTAGCGGGGCATACAATGAGCAGTTCTTC. Its protein product is CASSVGSGAYNEQFF.

This clone was detected only a few times. This chain uses TRBV11-2 with TRBJ2-7, with D possibly matching TRBD2 (5 bases). Germline V gene lookup returns CDR1 SGHAT and CDR2 FQNNGV. V was trimmed by 3 bases and J by 0 bases, leaving 21 bases between them. This CDR3 is built from 18 residues. This CDR3 reads CASSLASQGLKSSYEQYF. CDR3 DNA sequence: TGTGCCAGCAGCTTGGCCTCCCAAGGACTCAAGAGCTCCTACGAGCAGTACTTC.

The V and J genes are TRBV21-1 and TRBJ1-2; the table's D call, TRBD1, was not checked against the DNA. TRBV21-1 is a documented pseudogene. The CDR3 spans 16 residues. CDR3 sequence: CASSVGNAGGEYGYTF. The CDR3 region has the DNA TGTGCCAGCAGCGTAGGAAACGCAGGGGGCGAATATGGCTACACCTTC.

This chain connects TRBV2 to TRBJ1-6; TRBD1 matches 8 bases. Germline CDR1 is SNHLY and CDR2 is FYNNEI. This CDR3 comprises 15 residues. V trimming: 7 bases; J trimming: 9 bases; junction bases outside the gene matches: 11. CDR3 sequence: CASNIDRGVGSPLHF. In DNA form, the CDR3 reads TGTGCCAGCAATATCGACAGGGGAGTGGGTTCACCCCTCCACTTT.

The chain carries TRBV5-6 and TRBJ2-7, with TRBD2 identical over 11 bases. The germline V gene has CDR1 SGHDT and CDR2 YYEEEE. There are 15 residues in the CDR3. J lost 7 bases, V lost 1 base, and 7 bases had no gene match. CDR3 protein: CASSLMPGLAAEQYF. The CDR3 DNA follows: TGTGCCAGCAGCTTGATGCCGGGACTAGCGGCTGAGCAGTACTTC.

The chain uses TRBV29-1 and TRBJ2-7; 9 nucleotides line up with TRBD1. The junction had 2 bases not matched to a gene; V was cut back by 7 bases and J by 1 base. The CDR3 sequence is 12 residues long. Germline loops: CDR1 SQVTM, CDR2 ANQGSEA. The DNA of the CDR3 is TGCAGCGGTGGACAGGGGTCCTACGAGCAGTACTTC. Its protein is CSGGQGSYEQYF.

V is TRBV6-6 and J is TRBJ2-1, with D tentatively TRBD2 (6 bases). Trimming removed 7 bases at V and 7 bases at J, with 20 bases between. CDR3 size: 15 residues. Germline V gene sequence: CDR1 MNHNY, CDR2 SVGAGI (reference sequence). Here the CDR3 DNA reads TGTGCCAGCATCGGTGGCGGGGTTGGTGGGAATGAGCAGTTCTTC. It encodes CASIGGGVGGNEQFF.

A single count supports this clone. The V gene is TRBV5-1, the J gene TRBJ1-6, with D hard to call. Germline CDR1 reads SGHRS; CDR2 reads YFSETQ. CDR3 length: 13 amino acids. Trimming took off 0 bases at V and 14 bases at J, with 12 bases between the two ends. The CDR3 protein is CASSLASREALHF. In DNA form, the CDR3 reads TGCGCCAGCAGCTTGGCCTCCCGAGAGGCCCTCCACTTT.

The chain links TRBV7-9 to TRBJ1-2; 9 bases fit TRBD1. In germline, CDR1 is SEHNR, CDR2 FQNEAQ (reference sequence). The CDR3 runs to 14 residues. J gave up 9 bases and V 5 bases, and 10 bases lay outside the gene matches. This chain's CDR3 is CASSPNRGHYSYTF. The CDR3 DNA reads TGTGCCAGCAGCCCAAACAGGGGGCATTATAGCTACACCTTC.

V usage is TRBV6-5 and J usage is TRBJ2-7, with D perhaps TRBD2 (5 bases). The V and J ends lost 2 bases and 4 bases respectively, with 9 bases between them. The CDR3 contains 13 residues. Germline V gene sequence: CDR1 MNHEY, CDR2 SVGAGI. CDR3 DNA sequence: TGTGCCAGCAGTTACGAAGAGGGTTACGAGCAGTACTTC. Its translation: CASSYEEGYEQYF.

The chain recombines TRBV28 with TRBJ1-2, with 10 bases aligning to TRBD1. The trim removed 5 bases at V and 8 bases at J, leaving 5 bases unmatched. Germline CDR1 and CDR2: MDHEN and SYDVKM. The CDR3 has 13 residues. The CDR3 bases are TGTGCCAGCAGTCCCCGACAGGGGGCGGGCTACACCTTC. It is translated as CASSPRQGAGYTF.

The chain carries TRBV27 and TRBJ1-1; the D is unclear. The CDR3 has 13 amino acids. The V end was cut by 2 bases, the J end by 7 bases, with 11 bases between. Germline V gives CDR1 MNHEY, CDR2 SMNVEV (reference sequence). The CDR3 spells CASSLASRGEAFF. The CDR3 nucleotides are TGTGCCAGCAGTTTAGCCTCCCGGGGTGAAGCTTTCTTT.

The gene calls are TRBV10-3 and TRBJ2-7; a possible D gene is TRBD2 (6 bases). CDR1 and CDR2 (germline): ENHRY, SYGVKD. There are 15 residues in the CDR3. Trimming removed 2 bases at V and 3 bases at J, with 14 bases between. The CDR3 nucleotides are TGTGCCATCAGTGAGCCGCGGGACGGTAGCTACGAGCAGTACTTC. Its translation: CAISEPRDGSYEQYF.

The gene calls are TRBV11-1 and TRBJ2-5; no firm D call. The CDR3 extends over 13 amino acids. Germline values: CDR1 SGHAT, CDR2 FQDESV (reference sequence). Trimming pared 5 bases from V and 3 bases from J, leaving 10 bases between. As DNA, the CDR3 is TGTGCCAGCAGCCCAACCCTAAAAGAGACCCAGTACTTC. As protein: CASSPTLKETQYF.

The chain has TRBV10-3 and TRBJ1-5; D is uncertain. Per the germline V gene, CDR1 is ENHRY and CDR2 is SYGVKD. The CDR3 length is 14 residues. V shed 4 bases and J shed 2 bases, with 9 bases lying between them. CDR3 sequence: CAISADGGNQPQHF. The CDR3 coding sequence is TGTGCCATCAGTGCTGACGGGGGCAATCAGCCCCAGCATTTT.

The chain recombines TRBV28 with TRBJ2-7, with D possibly TRBD2 on 7 matching bases. This CDR3 region has 15 residues. CDR1 and CDR2 (germline): MDHEN, SYDVKM. Trimming stripped 7 bases from V and 4 bases from J, with 20 bases between. The CDR3 DNA follows: TGTGCCAGCAAGGGGGGGGAAGGTTCTTTTTACGAGCAGTACTTC. Amino acids: CASKGGEGSFYEQYF.

V and J are TRBV7-8 and TRBJ1-4; 10 bases are a match to TRBD1. Trimming took 2 bases from V and 5 from J; bases not matched to a gene: 5. The CDR3 loop spans 16 amino acids. Germline assignment: CDR1 SGHVS and CDR2 FQNEAQ. The CDR3 loop is CASSLRGGQGNEKLFF. The CDR3 DNA sequence: TGTGCCAGCAGCTTAAGGGGGGGACAGGGGAATGAAAAACTGTTTTTT.

The V gene is TRBV27, the J gene TRBJ2-4, with D perhaps TRBD1 (5 bases). Germline CDR1 MNHEY, CDR2 SMNVEV (reference sequence). Trimming shortened V by 3 bases and J by 5 bases, and 8 bases separated the two germline ends. The CDR3 totals 13 residues. CDR3 in amino acids: CASSLTVENIQYF. The DNA for the CDR3 is TGTGCCAGCAGTTTGACAGTTGAAAACATTCAGTACTTC.

V gene TRBV4-1 combines with J gene TRBJ2-7, with TRBD2 identical over 12 bases. CDR3 size: 16 residues. V was pared by 0 bases and J by 4 bases, with 4 bases of the junction left unmatched. In germline, CDR1 is MGHRA, CDR2 YSYEKL. In DNA, the CDR3 is TGCGCCAGCAGCCAAGATTCGGGGACTAGCGGGTACGAGCAGTACTTC. Protein product: CASSQDSGTSGYEQYF.